The entry below describes one T cell receptor beta chain. In the authors' workflow: Reference gene primers were amplified, and this amplification served to estimate nucleated cell counts. Assay: immunoSEQ multiplex PCR; the TCRdb copy retains only in-frame clones and omits some. D and trimming were read from the DNA, whereas the V and J calls and clone size are those reported in that table. Here the sample spans about 57,000 clones, approximately 79% being singletons. The CDR3 runs to 13 residues. V was clipped by 8 bases and J by 0 bases, with 10 bases between them. In germline, CDR1 is MNHEY, CDR2 SMNVEV (reference sequence). The sample comes from a study of blood T cell repertoires in COVID-19. Overall study context: Samples of COVID-19 (acute and convalescent) were obtained from the United States, Italy and Spain. Sources were T cells, B-cell-depleted T cells, or PBMCs; the material itself was cDNA or gDNA.

Material for sequencing was peripheral blood. The chain joins TRBV27 to TRBJ1-2; possibly TRBD1 for D (5 bases). This receptor was obtained from a human donor in a cohort sampled during active COVID-19. CDR3 in amino acids: CASRLTANYGYTF. CDR3 in DNA: TGTGCCAGCCGCCTGACAGCTAACTATGGCTACACCTTC.